This T cell receptor (beta chain) was obtained from a study of early T cells in non-severe SARS-CoV-2 infection. At the level of the study: The sequenced material was bulk RNA from unsorted whole blood, and its chains were unpaired.

This clonotype was counted a few times. Each CDR3 protein is one row after TCRdb ran MiXCR on the 5' RACE reads. The sample includes 75,000 to 100,000 distinct CDR3 sequences, 14% of them seen just once. This TCR derives from an adult who was a healthcare worker with PCR-confirmed SARS-CoV-2 infection or an uninfected control (not recorded which). The sequenced material came from whole blood.

The CDR3 loop is CASWGHLTIGNYGYTF. In DNA form, the CDR3 reads TGTGCCAGCTGGGGGCATCTCACCATAGGGAACTATGGCTACACCTTC. The chain has TRBV27 and TRBJ1-2; tentatively, D is TRBD1 (6 bases). The germline gives CDR1 MNHEY, CDR2 SMNVEV (reference sequence). The V end lost 8 bases, the J end lost 2 bases, and 21 bases lay between the germline ends. The CDR3 length is 16 residues.